These 23 T cell receptor beta chains came from one sample sequenced in a study of shared clonotypes between healthy human individuals. CD45RO-negative CD8 cells positively selected for CCR7 made up the naive population, which excluded terminally differentiated effector memory CD45RA+ cells. Sequenced by immunoSEQ multiplex PCR; TCRdb stores in-frame clones only, minus some. The sample carries nearly 2 million clones, over 85% recorded once. The material sequenced was naive CD8+ T cells sorted from blood. These receptors were taken from a man between 18 and 29 years old in good health.

This chain links TRBV5-1 with TRBJ2-3, with 8 bases that match TRBD2. V dropped 0 bases and J dropped 2; count of bases not matched to a gene: 5. Germline lookup yields CDR1 SGHRS and CDR2 YFSETQ. This CDR3 has 16 residues. The CDR3 DNA reads TGCGCCAGCAGCTTGGCCGGGACTAGGAACACAGATACGCAGTATTTT. Protein sequence: CASSLAGTRNTDTQYF.

As for this clone: This specimen includes other DNA sequences encoding the same CDR3. The chain uses TRBV4-3 and TRBJ2-2; TRBD1 might be the D (6 bases). The CDR3 has 16 residues. V was shortened by 0 bases and J by 0 bases, with 8 bases between the two germline ends. The germline V gene encodes CDR1 LGHNA and CDR2 YSLEER. CDR3 loop: CASSQDGGANTGELFF. CDR3 bases: TGCGCCAGCAGCCAAGATGGGGGCGCGAACACCGGGGAGCTGTTTTTT.

The chain uses TRBV6-6 and TRBJ2-7; 7 bases agree with TRBD1. Germline V gene sequence: CDR1 MNHNY, CDR2 SVGAGI (reference sequence). With V trimmed by 3 bases and J by 6 bases, 5 bases remained unmatched. The CDR3 contains 13 residues. The CDR3 bases are TGTGCCAGCAGTTATGACAGGGCCACCGAGCAGTACTTC. Amino acid sequence: CASSYDRATEQYF.

The chain uses TRBV5-6 and TRBJ2-7; 7 bases match TRBD1. The CDR3 runs 13 residues. Germline CDR1 SGHDT, CDR2 YYEEEE. With V trimmed by 6 bases and J by 3 bases, 6 bases remained unmatched. CDR3: CASNTGTDYEQYF. The CDR3 nucleotides are TGTGCCAGCAACACCGGGACAGACTACGAGCAGTACTTC.

The gene calls are TRBV7-2 and TRBJ1-1; D gene ambiguous. Germline V gives CDR1 SGHTA, CDR2 FQGNSA. The CDR3 spans 11 residues. V was clipped by 3 bases and J by 7 bases, with 6 bases between them. The CDR3 region has the DNA TGTGCCAGCAGCTTGGGGAGTGAAGCTTTCTTT. Translated, it gives CASSLGSEAFF.

This clone appeared a single time. The chain has TRBV5-1 and TRBJ1-4; a possible D gene is TRBD1 (6 bases). Trimming left V 4 bases short and J 8 bases short, with 15 bases between. CDR3 length equals 14 residues. The germline V gene encodes CDR1 SGHRS and CDR2 YFSETQ. CDR3 protein: CASSPEGGMEKLFF. The CDR3 DNA follows: TGCGCCAGCAGCCCCGAGGGGGGGATGGAAAAACTGTTTTTT.

The genes are TRBV27 and TRBJ2-2; D unresolved. V shed 5 bases and J shed 3 bases, with 10 bases lying between them. This CDR3 has 14 residues. Germline lookup yields CDR1 MNHEY and CDR2 SMNVEV (reference sequence). The CDR3 bases are TGTGCCAGCAGTACCCATCCTTACACCGGGGAGCTGTTTTTT. It yields the protein CASSTHPYTGELFF.

This clone was recorded only once. This chain joins TRBV13 and TRBJ2-7; either TRBD1 or TRBD2 may fit D (5 bases each). Germline-derived CDR1 and CDR2 are PRHDT and FYEKMQ (reference sequence). The V gene lost 5 bases and the J gene lost 5 bases, with 13 bases spanning the gap. This CDR3 region has 13 residues. The CDR3 is CASSNWGSDEQYF. CDR3 bases: TGTGCCAGCAGCAATTGGGGGTCTGACGAGCAGTACTTC.

This clone was observed a single time. The same CDR3 also results from other DNA sequences found in this sample. This chain connects TRBV5-6 to TRBJ2-1; D not certain. V shed 0 bases and J shed 7 bases, with 8 bases lying between them. Germline CDR1 is SGHDT and CDR2 is YYEEEE. The CDR3 is 13 amino acids. CDR3 residues: CASSLGPRNEQFF. DNA for the CDR3: TGTGCCAGCAGCTTGGGACCTCGGAATGAGCAGTTCTTC.

The genes are TRBV4-3 and TRBJ2-5; D is uncertain. The CDR3 contains 16 residues. V was pared by 1 base and J by 5 bases, with 17 bases between. Germline CDR1 reads LGHNA; CDR2 reads YSLEER. DNA for the CDR3: TGCGCCAGCAGCCAAGCAGTCGAGATTGGGGTGGAGACCCAGTACTTC. It encodes CASSQAVEIGVETQYF.

On this clone itself: This specimen includes other DNA sequences encoding the same CDR3. V gene TRBV4-1 combines with J gene TRBJ2-2; TRBD2 is a possible D gene (6 bases). The germline V gene has CDR1 MGHRA and CDR2 YSYEKL. V lost 3 bases, J lost 1 base, and 6 bases lay in between. This CDR3 comprises 14 residues. Here the CDR3 DNA reads TGCGCCAGCAGCCAGGAGGGGAACACCGGGGAGCTGTTTTTT. It is translated as CASSQEGNTGELFF.

The chain's CDR3 is CASSQENVDEQYF. The CDR3 nucleotides are TGTGCCAGCAGCCAAGAAAATGTGGACGAGCAGTACTTC. The gene calls are TRBV14 and TRBJ2-7; no clear D gene. Between the trimmed V and J ends, which lost 0 bases and 5 bases, there was a span of 8 bases. This CDR3 comprises 13 residues. The germline V gene has CDR1 SGHDN and CDR2 FVKESK. The entire variable domain, with the rest obtained from reference TRBV14 and TRBJ2-7, is as follows: EAGVTQFPSHSVIEKGQTVTLRCDPISGHDNLYWYRRVMGKEIKFLLHFVKESKQDESGMPNNRFLAERTGGTYSTLKVQPAELEDSGVYFCASSQENVDEQYFGPGTRLTVT.

About this clone itself: The sample holds other DNA sequences that translate to the same CDR3. The chain links TRBV9 to TRBJ2-1, with 11 bases identical to TRBD2. This CDR3 has 15 residues. J gave up 4 bases and V 0 bases, and 0 bases lay outside the gene matches. Germline CDR1 SGDLS, CDR2 YYNGEE. CDR3: CASSVVAGGYNEQFF. CDR3 sequence (DNA): TGTGCCAGCAGCGTAGTAGCGGGGGGGTACAATGAGCAGTTCTTC.

The rearrangement joins TRBV12-5 to TRBJ2-7; 11 bases are shared with TRBD2. Germline values: CDR1 LGHNT, CDR2 FRNRAP. The CDR3 covers 14 residues. After removal of 5 bases from V and 4 bases from J, the junction contained 4 bases not matched to a gene. The CDR3 protein is CASGIGTSGYEQYF. CDR3 coding DNA: TGTGCTAGTGGTATCGGGACTAGCGGTTACGAGCAGTACTTC.

The CDR3 sequence is CSVGSGEESEQYF. CDR3 nucleotide sequence: TGCAGCGTTGGGTCGGGGGAGGAGAGCGAGCAGTACTTC. The chain links TRBV29-1 to TRBJ2-7, with D possibly matching TRBD2 (6 bases). From germline, CDR1 is SQVTM and CDR2 ANQGSEA. The CDR3 runs to 13 residues. The germline V and J ends were trimmed by 4 bases and 6 bases, with 16 bases remaining between them.

This clone occurred once. V usage is TRBV5-1 and J usage is TRBJ2-7; the D gene could be TRBD1 or TRBD2 (5 bases each). The CDR3 extends over 18 amino acids. V was shortened by 2 bases and J by 0 bases, with 21 bases between the two germline ends. Germline CDR1 is SGHRS and CDR2 is YFSETQ. CDR3 in DNA: TGCGCCAGCAGCTTAATTGGCCAGTGGACTGACAGCTCCTACGAGCAGTACTTC. Its translation is CASSLIGQWTDSSYEQYF.

This chain links TRBV29-1 with TRBJ1-2; weak D call: TRBD1 (5 bases). Germline assignment: CDR1 SQVTM and CDR2 ANQGSEA. The CDR3 is 12 amino acids. The germline V and J ends were trimmed by 3 bases and 8 bases, with 13 bases remaining between them. CDR3 sequence reads: CSVDSGSGGYTF. The CDR3 DNA is TGCAGCGTTGATTCAGGGTCTGGGGGCTACACCTTC.

This chain joins TRBV28 and TRBJ1-6, with a tentative D call TRBD1 (6 bases). Per the germline V gene, CDR1 is MDHEN and CDR2 is SYDVKM. V lost 5 bases and J 0 bases, leaving 17 bases between the germline ends. This CDR3 spans 18 amino acids. The CDR3 spells CASSEVGQSSSYNSPLHF. The CDR3 DNA follows: TGTGCCAGCAGTGAGGTTGGACAGTCCAGCTCCTATAATTCACCCCTCCACTTT.

J is TRBJ1-2 and V is TRBV4-1; no firm D call. Germline loops: CDR1 MGHRA, CDR2 YSYEKL. The CDR3 has 15 amino acids. Trimming shortened V by 4 bases and J by 5 bases, and 17 bases separated the two germline ends. Here the CDR3 reads CASSPTSAPGYGYTF. As DNA, the CDR3 is TGCGCCAGCAGCCCCACCTCGGCTCCGGGATATGGCTACACCTTC.

This clone has just a few counts. The chain employs TRBV4-1 and TRBJ1-2, with D tentatively TRBD1 (5 bases). The CDR3 extends over 15 amino acids. V shed 4 bases and J shed 2 bases, with 14 bases lying between them. Looked up from germline, CDR1 is MGHRA and CDR2 is YSYEKL. The CDR3 region is CASSLSGTVNYGYTF. DNA of the CDR3: TGCGCCAGCAGCCTCTCCGGGACGGTGAACTATGGCTACACCTTC.

A word on this clone: The sample contains more than one DNA sequence encoding this CDR3. The chain is built from TRBV9 and TRBJ1-5; 7 bases align to TRBD1. Germline lookup yields CDR1 SGDLS and CDR2 YYNGEE. The CDR3 totals 14 residues. The V gene end was trimmed by 3 bases and the J gene end by 2 bases; junction bases not matched to a gene: 2. For the CDR3, the DNA is TGTGCCAGCAGCGCCGGACAGGGCAATCAGCCCCAGCATTTT. This gives the protein CASSAGQGNQPQHF.

The genes are TRBV5-5 and TRBJ2-7, with a weak D call TRBD1 (6 bases). The CDR3 covers 12 residues. The V gene's germline CDR1 is SGHKS and CDR2 YYEKEE (reference sequence). Trimming left V 2 bases short and J 7 bases short, with 10 bases between. CDR3 nucleotides: TGTGCCAGCAGCTTTGACAGGACTGAGCAGTACTTC. Translated, it gives CASSFDRTEQYF.

The chain recombines TRBV7-9 with TRBJ2-7; 9 bases fit TRBD1. CDR1 SEHNR and CDR2 FQNEAQ come from the germline V gene (reference sequence). This CDR3 region has 18 residues. V lost 5 bases and J lost 3; bases outside the gene matches: 17. The CDR3 DNA reads TGTGCCAGCAGCCGTAGTCCCGGGACAGGGCCGACTCACTACGAGCAGTACTTC. The encoded protein is CASSRSPGTGPTHYEQYF.